This TCR beta chain came from a study of blood T cell repertoires in COVID-19. Study summary: PBMCs, B-cell-depleted T cells, or T cells provided the cDNA or gDNA that made up the material.

In the authors' workflow: Quantification of nucleated cells was approximated via reference gene primer amplification. Here immunoSEQ multiplex PCR was the method, and the copy in TCRdb shows in-frame clones only, minus some. The V and J calls and clone size were taken over from that table, and D and trimming were inferred from the DNA. Counted here are under 40,000 clones, about 85% occurring once; the ten biggest clones make up 14%. V was clipped by 8 bases and J by 4 bases, with 14 bases between them. The length of the CDR3 is 14 residues. CDR1 is SNHLY and CDR2 is FYNNEI in the germline V gene. Sample: peripheral blood. This clonotype originated in a human donor with acute or convalescent COVID-19. The donor label of this sample is uncertain. J is TRBJ1-4 and V is TRBV2; no firm D call. As DNA, the CDR3 is TGTGCCAGCGTTCGGGGAGCGTTTAATGAAAAACTGTTTTTT. It is translated as CASVRGAFNEKLFF.